A single sample is the source of the 15 T cell receptor beta chains below, sequenced in a study of monozygotic twins with inflammatory bowel disease. Each CDR3 protein gets one entry in TCRdb, which reprocessed the 5' RACE reads and gives no DNA. The sample has 200,000 to 250,000 distinct CDR3 sequences. Sequencing was performed on blood. The receptors stem from a human donor with ulcerative colitis or Crohn's disease, or a healthy co-twin of an affected twin (not recorded which).

V gene TRBV4-2 combines with J gene TRBJ1-5; the D call from TCRdb, TRBD1, cannot be confirmed without DNA. The CDR3 has 15 amino acids. Germline-derived CDR1 and CDR2 are LGHNA and YNFKEQ. CDR3 region: CASSQEWGPDQPQHF.

The J gene is TRBJ2-2, the V gene TRBV24-1. This CDR3 comprises 12 residues. Per the germline V gene, CDR1 is KGHDR and CDR2 is SFDVKD. This chain's CDR3 is CATSQNTGELFF.

The chain recombines TRBV19 with TRBJ2-2; TCRdb's D call, TRBD2, is unchecked because there is no DNA. CDR3 length: 13 residues. Germline loops: CDR1 LNHDA, CDR2 SQIVND (reference sequence). Here the CDR3 reads CASRERGTGELFF.

The V call is TRBV2, the J call TRBJ1-1; there is no DNA to check the TCRdb D call of TRBD1. This CDR3 has 18 amino acids. Germline V lookup: CDR1 SNHLY, CDR2 FYNNEI. Here the CDR3 reads CASTRAGGFGQKAAEAFF.

This chain joins TRBV3-1 and TRBJ1-6. Germline loops: CDR1 LGHDT, CDR2 YNNKEL (reference sequence). The CDR3 runs 13 residues. The CDR3 spells CASSQSPILPLHF.

The gene calls are TRBV6-5 and TRBJ1-1. The CDR3 consists of 14 residues. The germline V gene has CDR1 MNHEY and CDR2 SVGAGI. CDR3 loop: CASSYAGVNTEAFF.

The V and J genes are TRBV18 and TRBJ2-3. Germline-derived CDR1 and CDR2 are KGHSH and LQKENI. The CDR3 contains 18 residues. CDR3: CASSPRSSNSASTDTQYF. The whole variable domain, remainder taken from reference TRBV18 and TRBJ2-3, is NAGVMQNPRHLVRRRGQEARLRCSPMKGHSHVYWYRQLPEEGLKFMVYLQKENIIDESGMPKERFSAEFPKEGPSILRIQQVVRGDSAAYFCASSPRSSNSASTDTQYFGPGTRLTVL.

The rearrangement links TRBV4-1 to TRBJ2-2. The CDR3 sequence is 15 residues long. Germline V gene lookup returns CDR1 MGHRA and CDR2 YSYEKL. The CDR3 protein is CASSPKVLNTGELFF.

This chain links TRBV20-1 with TRBJ2-1; TCRdb's D call of TRBD2 is untestable without DNA. There are 14 residues in the CDR3. Per germline, CDR1 DFQATT and CDR2 SNEGSKA (reference sequence). CDR3 residues: CSARTSGRAPEQFF.

This chain links TRBV6-1 with TRBJ2-1; there is no DNA to check the TCRdb D call of TRBD1. This CDR3 spans 17 amino acids. CDR1 and CDR2 from the germline V gene are MNHNS and SASEGT. CDR3 in amino acids: CASTSPLGGQGAIEQFF.

This chain links TRBV9 with TRBJ2-5; TCRdb returns TRBD1, unconfirmable since there is no DNA. The CDR3 has 14 residues. CDR1 SGDLS and CDR2 YYNGEE come from the germline V gene. The CDR3 reads CASSGGVYQETQYF.

CDR3 in amino acids: CASSILGGGLREQYF. This rearrangement joins TRBV28 to TRBJ2-7; TCRdb returns TRBD1, unconfirmable since there is no DNA. The V gene's germline CDR1 is MDHEN and CDR2 SYDVKM. The CDR3 sequence is 15 residues long.

This chain links TRBV20-1 with TRBJ2-1; TCRdb selects TRBD2, and the lack of DNA leaves this call unchecked. This CDR3 is 14 amino acids long. Germline CDR1 DFQATT, CDR2 SNEGSKA (reference sequence). CDR3 residues: CSALSDTTLGEQFF.

The genes are TRBV5-1 and TRBJ1-4. Germline CDR1 and CDR2: SGHRS and YFSETQ. This CDR3 has 15 amino acids. The CDR3 protein is CASSVDGATNEKLYF.

The V call is TRBV10-2, the J call TRBJ1-1. This CDR3 is 17 amino acids long. Germline V gene data show CDR1 as WSHSY and CDR2 as SAAADI. The CDR3 reads CASSDLSSGGWGTEAFF.